This record concerns one T cell receptor beta chain sequence. This sample is drawn from a study of T cell changes during pregnancy in multiple sclerosis. Here immunoSEQ multiplex PCR was the method, and the copy in TCRdb shows in-frame clones only, minus some. The table lists 36,000 or so clones, more than 75% of them singletons. Sample: CD4+ T cells from peripheral blood mononuclear cells, taken in the first trimester of pregnancy. This TCR was sampled from a female donor with multiple sclerosis, enrolled in a pregnancy study.

The CDR3 nucleotides read TGTGCCAGCAGCGTAGAGTTCAGGTCAGTTAATCAGCCCCAGCATTTT. Its translation is CASSVEFRSVNQPQHF. This chain uses TRBV9 with TRBJ1-5; D is unclear. Germline loops: CDR1 SGDLS, CDR2 YYNGEE. The CDR3 loop spans 16 amino acids. Trimming removed 0 bases from V and 4 bases from J, with 14 bases in between.